This TCR beta chain was identified during a study of OX40 agonist ivuxolimab in advanced cancers. Across the study: Mean age around 60 years, range about 23 to 80; around 80% male. Findings and caveats of the study: CD8+ T cells showed, on average, more clonal expansion than CD4+ cells. Part of the nonresponder group also had normalized T-cell clonal expansion that was low.

CDR1 is SGHDN, CDR2 FVKESK, per germline. The CDR3 extends over 14 amino acids. With 6 bases clipped from V and 4 bases from J, the junction kept 8 bases outside the gene matches. Patients with autoimmune history or systemic immunosuppression were excluded. TCRdb keeps only in-frame clones here, not all; method: immunoSEQ multiplex PCR. Found here are under 85,000 clones, about nine tenths of them singletons; the top ten hold approximately 2.6%. Turning to this clone: Its target is unknown.

Specimen: CD4+ or CD8+ T cells sorted from blood, collected in a trial of the OX40 agonist ivuxolimab. J is TRBJ1-1 and V is TRBV14; 7 bases are shared with TRBD1. This receptor was identified in an adult with an advanced solid tumor such as melanoma, head and neck, liver or kidney cancer. The CDR3 coding sequence is TGTGCCAGCAGTCCTCAGGACAGGCTCACTGAAGCTTTCTTT. This sequence encodes CASSPQDRLTEAFF.